The 2 T cell receptor beta chains listed next were all sequenced from one sample in a study of ipilimumab plus nivolumab after autologous stem cell transplantation. The assay was immunoSEQ multiplex PCR, and TCRdb's table has in-frame clones only and misses some. The sample includes 8,000 to 11,000 clones, around 73% of them seen just once. Source: PBMCs, taken in a trial of ipilimumab plus nivolumab as post-transplant consolidation. These TCRs come from a male donor with diffuse large B-cell lymphoma.

This clone was recorded only once. The rearrangement links TRBV4-1 to TRBJ1-4; D might be TRBD1 (5 bases). V lost 2 bases and J 8 bases, leaving 24 bases between the germline ends. Germline V gene sequence: CDR1 MGHRA, CDR2 YSYEKL. The CDR3 sequence is 18 residues long. CDR3 sequence reads: CASSQSRGRGQGREKLFF. The DNA for the CDR3 is TGCGCCAGCAGCCAATCACGAGGCCGAGGGCAGGGTCGGGAAAAACTGTTTTTT.

The chain combines TRBV25-1 with TRBJ1-1; no clear D. Between the trimmed V and J ends, which lost 3 bases and 5 bases, there was a span of 13 bases. The germline CDR1 and CDR2 sequences are MGHDK and SYGVNS. The CDR3 has 14 amino acids. The CDR3 region is CASSDPAGGTEAFF. In DNA, the CDR3 is TGTGCCAGCAGTGACCCCGCAGGAGGGACTGAAGCTTTCTTT.